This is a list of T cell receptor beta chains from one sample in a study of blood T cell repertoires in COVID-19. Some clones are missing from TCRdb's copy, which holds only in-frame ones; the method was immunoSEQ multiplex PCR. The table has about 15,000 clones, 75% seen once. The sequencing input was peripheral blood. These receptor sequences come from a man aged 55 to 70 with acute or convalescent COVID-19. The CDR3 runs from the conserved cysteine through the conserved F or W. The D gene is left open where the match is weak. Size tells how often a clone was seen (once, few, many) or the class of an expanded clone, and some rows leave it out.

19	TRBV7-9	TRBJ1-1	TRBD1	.	TGTGCCAGCAGCTTATATTTGCGGACTGACAGGGGATCGGTCACTGAAGCTTTCTTT	CASSLYLRTDRGSVTEAFF
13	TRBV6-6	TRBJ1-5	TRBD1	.	TGTGCCGCCGACAGGGTCGTGGGACAGCCCCAGCATTTT	CAADRVVGQPQHF
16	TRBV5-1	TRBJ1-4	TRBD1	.	TGCGCCAGCAGCCCAGAGGGACAGAGCCCTAATGAAAAACTGTTTTTT	CASSPEGQSPNEKLFF
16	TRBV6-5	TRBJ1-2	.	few	TGTGCCAGCAGTTACATTCGGACAGCAGGAGGCTATGGCTACACCTTC	CASSYIRTAGGYGYTF
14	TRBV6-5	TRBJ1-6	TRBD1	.	TGTGCCAGCAGTTATTTGGACAGGTTATCACCCCTCCACTTT	CASSYLDRLSPLHF
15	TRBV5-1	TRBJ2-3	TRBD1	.	TGCGCCAGCAGACCCGGGACAGGGGGTCCGGATACGCAGTATTTT	CASRPGTGGPDTQYF
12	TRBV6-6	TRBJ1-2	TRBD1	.	TGTGCCAGCAGTTACTTGCAGGGGGTCTACACCTTC	CASSYLQGVYTF
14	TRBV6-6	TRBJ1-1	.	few	TGTGCCAGCAGTTACTCAGAGCTGAACACTGAAGCTTTCTTT	CASSYSELNTEAFF
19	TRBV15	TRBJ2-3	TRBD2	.	TGTGCCACCAGCAGAGATAGGGGTCTAGCGGGGGCTAGCACAGATACGCAGTATTTT	CATSRDRGLAGASTDTQYF
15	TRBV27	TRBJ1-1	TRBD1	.	TGTGCCAGCAGTCTCACCCCGACAGGGCGCACTGAAGCTTTCTTT	CASSLTPTGRTEAFF
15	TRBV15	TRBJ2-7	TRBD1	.	TGTGCCACCAGCAAGACAGGGGCGAAGACGTACGAGCAGTACTTC	CATSKTGAKTYEQYF
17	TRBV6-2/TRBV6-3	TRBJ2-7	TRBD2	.	TGTGCCAGCAGTTTCCTAGCGGGTCGGACCTCTGCCTACGAGCAGTACTTC	CASSFLAGRTSAYEQYF
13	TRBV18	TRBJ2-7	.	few	TGTGCCAGCTCACAAACAGGGAGATACGAGCAGTACTTC	CASSQTGRYEQYF
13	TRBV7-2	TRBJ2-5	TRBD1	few	TGTGCCAGCAGTTTACAGGGGCTGGAGACCCAGTACTTC	CASSLQGLETQYF
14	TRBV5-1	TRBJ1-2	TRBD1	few	TGCGCCAGCAGCAGGGGACAGGGGAGCTATGGCTACACCTTC	CASSRGQGSYGYTF
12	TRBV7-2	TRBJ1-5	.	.	TGTGCCAGCAGCTTCCTTAATCAGCCCCAGCATTTT	CASSFLNQPQHF
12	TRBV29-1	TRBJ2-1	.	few	TGCAGCGTTGGTGGACTCAACAATGAGCAGTTCTTC	CSVGGLNNEQFF
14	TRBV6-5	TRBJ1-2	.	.	TGTGCCAGCAGTTACGGGCAGTCTAACTATGGCTACACCTTC	CASSYGQSNYGYTF
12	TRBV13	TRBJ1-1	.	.	TGTGCCAGCCAGCGGGGTGGCGCTGAAGCTTTCTTT	CASQRGGAEAFF
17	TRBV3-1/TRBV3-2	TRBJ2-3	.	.	TGTGCCAGCAGCCAAGATATTCCCGAGCTAGTTACAGATACGCAGTATTTT	CASSQDIPELVTDTQYF
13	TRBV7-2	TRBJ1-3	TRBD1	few	TGTGCCAGCAGCTCGGACAGGGGAAACACCATATATTTT	CASSSDRGNTIYF
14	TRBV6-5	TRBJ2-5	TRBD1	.	TGTGCCAGCAGTCCGACAGGGGGCGGAGAGACCCAGTACTTC	CASSPTGGGETQYF
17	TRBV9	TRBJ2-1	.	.	TGTGCCAGCAGCGCAAGCCTTTCTCAAGCAGGGTACAATGAGCAGTTCTTC	CASSASLSQAGYNEQFF
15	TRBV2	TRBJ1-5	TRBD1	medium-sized	TGTGCCAGCAGGAGGGACAGAGGAGACAATCAGCCCCAGCATTTT	CASRRDRGDNQPQHF
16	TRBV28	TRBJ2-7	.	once	TGTGCCAGCAGTTTTTCCCTACTAGGGCCCTCCTACGAGCAGTACTTC	CASSFSLLGPSYEQYF
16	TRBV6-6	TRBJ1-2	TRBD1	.	TGTGCCAGCAGTGGCGGCCAGGGGGCAACGAACTATGGCTACACCTTC	CASSGGQGATNYGYTF
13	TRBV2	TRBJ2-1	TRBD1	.	TGTGCCAGCAGCAAGGACAGGAACAATGAGCAGTTCTTC	CASSKDRNNEQFF
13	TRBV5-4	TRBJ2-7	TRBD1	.	TGTGCCAGCAGCTCGGGACAGGGATTCGAGCAGTACTTC	CASSSGQGFEQYF
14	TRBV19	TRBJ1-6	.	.	TGTGCCAGTAGTATGGGGCAGGGGAATTCACCCCTCCACTTT	CASSMGQGNSPLHF
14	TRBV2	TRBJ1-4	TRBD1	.	TGTGCCAGCAGTAACAGGGGTCTTAATGAAAAACTGTTTTTT	CASSNRGLNEKLFF
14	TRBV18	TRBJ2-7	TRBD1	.	TGTGCCAGCTCACCAGGGACAGGCCCCTACGAGCAGTACTTC	CASSPGTGPYEQYF
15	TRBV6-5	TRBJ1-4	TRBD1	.	TGTGCCAGCAAAACAGGGGGCGAGGATAATGAAAAACTGTTTTTT	CASKTGGEDNEKLFF
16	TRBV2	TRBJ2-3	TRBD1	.	TGTGCCAGCACCTTTCTCCCTGGACAGGGCGGAGATACGCAGTATTTT	CASTFLPGQGGDTQYF
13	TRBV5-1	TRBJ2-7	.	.	TGCGCCAGCAGCTTGAGGCAGGGTTACGAGCAGTACTTC	CASSLRQGYEQYF
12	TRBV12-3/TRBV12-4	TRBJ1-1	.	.	TGTGCCAGCGGCAACCCCCGGGCTGAAGCTTTCTTT	CASGNPRAEAFF